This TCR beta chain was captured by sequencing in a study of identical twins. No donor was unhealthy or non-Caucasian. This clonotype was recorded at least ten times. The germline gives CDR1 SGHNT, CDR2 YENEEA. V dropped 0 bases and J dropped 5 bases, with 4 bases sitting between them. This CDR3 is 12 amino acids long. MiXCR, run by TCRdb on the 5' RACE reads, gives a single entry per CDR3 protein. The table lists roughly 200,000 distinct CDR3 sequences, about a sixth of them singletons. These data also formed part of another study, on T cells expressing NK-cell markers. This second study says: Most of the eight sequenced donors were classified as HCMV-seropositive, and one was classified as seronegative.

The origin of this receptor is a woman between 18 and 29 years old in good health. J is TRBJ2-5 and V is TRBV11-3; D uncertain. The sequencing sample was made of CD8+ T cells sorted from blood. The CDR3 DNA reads TGTGCCAGCAGCTTAGATGTGGAGACCCAGTACTTC. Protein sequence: CASSLDVETQYF.